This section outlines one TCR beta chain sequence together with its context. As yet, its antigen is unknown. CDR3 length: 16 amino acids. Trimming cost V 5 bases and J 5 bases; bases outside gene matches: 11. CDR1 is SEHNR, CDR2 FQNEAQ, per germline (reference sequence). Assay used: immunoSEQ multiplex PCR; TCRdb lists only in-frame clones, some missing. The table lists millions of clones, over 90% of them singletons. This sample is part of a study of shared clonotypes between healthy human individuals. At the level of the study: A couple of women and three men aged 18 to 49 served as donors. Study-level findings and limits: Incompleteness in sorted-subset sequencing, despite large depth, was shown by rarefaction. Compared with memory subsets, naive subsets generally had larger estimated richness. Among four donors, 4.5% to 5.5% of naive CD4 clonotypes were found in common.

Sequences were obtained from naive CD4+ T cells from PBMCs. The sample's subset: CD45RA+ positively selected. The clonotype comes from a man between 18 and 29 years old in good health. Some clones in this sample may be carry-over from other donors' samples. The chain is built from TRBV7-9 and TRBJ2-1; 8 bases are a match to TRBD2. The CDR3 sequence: CASSTYSGVRNNEQFF. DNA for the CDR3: TGTGCCAGCAGCACCTATAGCGGGGTCAGGAACAATGAGCAGTTCTTC.